The 26 T cell receptor beta chains listed next were all sequenced from one sample in a study of blood T cell repertoires in COVID-19. The assay was immunoSEQ multiplex PCR, and TCRdb's table has in-frame clones only and misses some. In the table there are about 250,000 clones, 84% of which are singletons. The sample consisted of peripheral blood. The receptors stem from a man between 50 and 59 years old with active or convalescent COVID-19.

This chain links TRBV18 with TRBJ1-1, with TRBD1 matching 7 bases. Looked up from germline, CDR1 is KGHSH and CDR2 is LQKENI. CDR3 length equals 16 residues. The V and J ends lost 1 base and 5 bases, in that order; junction bases with no gene match: 10. The CDR3 DNA reads TGTGCCAGCTCACCACGTCAGGGGGGTACAGGGACTGAAGCTTTCTTT. As protein: CASSPRQGGTGTEAFF.

The CDR3 reads CAWSPRDSRFGEQYF. In nucleotides, the CDR3 is TGTGCCTGGAGTCCACGGGACAGCCGATTCGGCGAGCAGTACTTC. This chain joins TRBV30 and TRBJ2-7; 7 nucleotides match TRBD1. V lost 2 bases to trimming and J lost 6 bases; unmatched junction nucleotides: 13. The CDR3 length is 15 residues. Germline CDR1 and CDR2: GTSNPN and SVGIG (reference sequence).

This rearrangement joins TRBV7-7 to TRBJ2-1, with 13 nucleotides matching TRBD2. CDR1 SSHAT and CDR2 FNYEAQ come from the germline V gene (reference sequence). CDR3 length: 14 amino acids. J was trimmed by 11 bases and V by 1 base; bases with no gene match: 2. In DNA, the CDR3 is TGTGCCAGCAGCTTAGGGACTAGCGGGGGACAGCAGTTCTTC. Residues: CASSLGTSGGQQFF.

This rearrangement joins TRBV7-6 to TRBJ2-7; 8 bases fit TRBD2. CDR3 length: 14 amino acids. Germline CDR1 reads SGHVS; CDR2 reads FNYEAQ. The V gene end was trimmed by 5 bases and the J gene end by 3 bases; junction bases not matched to a gene: 6. The CDR3: CASSPASGGYEQYF. In DNA form, the CDR3 reads TGTGCCAGCAGCCCTGCCAGCGGGGGCTACGAGCAGTACTTC.

This sequence joins TRBV6-5 and TRBJ1-6; 8 bases are a match to TRBD1. Trimming at V came to 10 bases and at J to 7 bases, leaving 9 bases not matched to a gene. CDR1 is MNHEY and CDR2 is SVGAGI in the germline V gene. The CDR3 contains 14 residues. This chain's CDR3 is CATQLDRANSPLHF. DNA for the CDR3: TGTGCCACCCAACTGGACAGGGCGAATTCACCCCTCCACTTT.

V is TRBV9 and J is TRBJ2-3; 7 positions agree with TRBD1. Germline trimming cut 2 bases from V and 5 bases from J; bases unmatched to any gene: 8. Per germline, CDR1 SGDLS and CDR2 YYNGEE. This CDR3 comprises 15 residues. DNA of the CDR3: TGTGCCAGCAGCGTCTCGACAGGGCGAGGAGATACGCAGTATTTT. The encoded protein is CASSVSTGRGDTQYF.

V gene TRBV11-2 combines with J gene TRBJ1-2; TRBD1 might be the D (6 bases). The CDR3 is 14 residues long. V lost 1 base and J 3 bases, leaving 9 bases between the germline ends. The germline gives CDR1 SGHAT, CDR2 FQNNGV. As DNA, the CDR3 is TGTGCCAGCAGCTTAGCTCAGGGGCACTATGGCTACACCTTC. Translated: CASSLAQGHYGYTF.

This chain connects TRBV19 to TRBJ1-1, with D possibly matching TRBD1 (6 bases). Per the germline V gene, CDR1 is LNHDA and CDR2 is SQIVND (reference sequence). The CDR3 has 15 amino acids. V was cut by 1 base and J by 4 bases, with 13 bases left in between. The CDR3 region is CASSIGRGYGTEAFF. CDR3 DNA sequence: TGTGCCAGTAGTATAGGCAGGGGATATGGCACTGAAGCTTTCTTT.

The rearrangement joins TRBV4-2 to TRBJ1-6, with D hard to call. Germline V gene lookup returns CDR1 LGHNA and CDR2 YNFKEQ. This CDR3 is 17 amino acids long. The V end lost 0 bases, the J end lost 2 bases, and 11 bases lay between the germline ends. The DNA of the CDR3 is TGTGCCAGCAGCCAAGATCCGAGACTGGCCTATAATTCACCCCTCCACTTT. Encoded protein: CASSQDPRLAYNSPLHF.

The chain employs TRBV5-1 and TRBJ2-2, with 7 bases aligning to TRBD2. This CDR3 region has 17 residues. V lost 0 bases and J lost 0; bases outside the gene matches: 5. Germline V lookup: CDR1 SGHRS, CDR2 YFSETQ. Here the CDR3 reads CASSLDYGGANTGELFF. The CDR3 nucleotides are TGCGCCAGCAGCTTGGATTATGGGGGGGCGAACACCGGGGAGCTGTTTTTT. The whole variable domain, filled in from reference TRBV5-1 and TRBJ2-2, reads KAGVTQTPRYLIKTRGQQVTLSCSPISGHRSVSWYQQTPGQGLQFLFEYFSETQRNKGNFPGRFSGRQFSNSRSEMNVSTLELGDSALYLCASSLDYGGANTGELFFGEGSRLTVL.

The V call is TRBV5-1, the J call TRBJ1-4; D remains unclear. Germline CDR1 SGHRS, CDR2 YFSETQ. The CDR3 has 17 residues. Trimming took 4 bases from V and 0 from J, leaving 16 bases between them. Written as DNA, the CDR3 is TGCGCCAGCAGCCCGATTCCGTCACTTGCAACTAATGAAAAACTGTTTTTT. This encodes CASSPIPSLATNEKLFF.

This chain uses TRBV6-5 with TRBJ1-2, with a possible D match to TRBD1 (5 bases). The CDR3 has 15 amino acids. The germline V gene encodes CDR1 MNHEY and CDR2 SVGAGI. Between the trimmed V and J ends, which lost 7 bases and 0 bases, there was a span of 15 bases. The CDR3 is CASKPAGLPNYGYTF. The CDR3 bases are TGTGCCAGCAAACCTGCAGGGTTACCTAACTATGGCTACACCTTC.

This chain links TRBV30 with TRBJ1-6; the D gene is possibly TRBD1 (6 bases). V lost 4 bases, J lost 10 bases, and 8 bases lay in between. The CDR3 loop spans 11 amino acids. CDR1 and CDR2 from the germline V gene are GTSNPN and SVGIG (reference sequence). The CDR3 is CAWNRESPLHF. For the CDR3, the DNA is TGTGCCTGGAACAGGGAGTCACCCCTCCACTTT.

This clone was seen just once. V usage is TRBV7-2 and J usage is TRBJ2-3; D gene uncertain. Germline CDR1 and CDR2: SGHTA and FQGNSA. The CDR3 extends over 14 amino acids. V dropped 2 bases and J dropped 0 bases, with 6 bases sitting between them. The CDR3 DNA follows: TGTGCCAGCAGCTTATATTCTAGCACAGATACGCAGTATTTT. Protein product: CASSLYSSTDTQYF.

The chain combines TRBV7-2 with TRBJ2-3; 12 bases map to TRBD2. Germline trimming cut 6 bases from V and 3 bases from J; bases unmatched to any gene: 10. CDR1 is SGHTA and CDR2 is FQGNSA in the germline V gene. The CDR3 extends over 17 amino acids. CDR3 DNA sequence: TGTGCCAGCAGTCCTCCTAGCGGGGGGGCGAGTACAGATACGCAGTATTTT. This translates into CASSPPSGGASTDTQYF.

The chain carries TRBV28 and TRBJ2-1, with D perhaps matching TRBD1 (6 bases). Germline-derived CDR1 and CDR2 are MDHEN and SYDVKM. V was shortened by 6 bases and J by 4 bases, with 13 bases between the two germline ends. The length of the CDR3 is 14 residues. CDR3 bases: TGTGCCAGCAGGCCCCGGGACACATACAATGAGCAGTTCTTC. As protein: CASRPRDTYNEQFF.

The chain couples TRBV11-3 to TRBJ2-1; 7 nucleotides match TRBD1. Looked up from germline, CDR1 is SGHNT and CDR2 is YENEEA. Germline trimming cut 4 bases from V and 4 bases from J; bases unmatched to any gene: 7. CDR3 length: 15 residues. The DNA of the CDR3 is TGTGCCAGCAGCTCGAGACAGGGCGCTTACAATGAGCAGTTCTTC. Translated: CASSSRQGAYNEQFF. Full variable domain (outside the CDR3, taken from reference TRBV11-3 and TRBJ2-1): EAGVVQSPRYKIIEKKQPVAFWCNPISGHNTLYWYLQNLGQGPELLIRYENEEAVDDSQLPKDRFSAERLKGVDSTLKIQPAELGDSAVYLCASSSRQGAYNEQFFGPGTRLTVL.

This rearrangement joins TRBV30 to TRBJ2-7; TRBD1 matches at 9 bases. Germline assignment: CDR1 GTSNPN and CDR2 SVGIG (reference sequence). V was pared by 0 bases and J by 5 bases, with 8 bases of the junction left unmatched. CDR3 size: 15 residues. CDR3 region: CAWSVGGQGNDEQYF. In nucleotides, the CDR3 is TGTGCCTGGAGTGTAGGGGGACAGGGTAACGACGAGCAGTACTTC. Based on the CDR3 plus reference TRBV30 and TRBJ2-7, the full variable domain is SQTIHQWPATLVQPVGSPLSLECTVEGTSNPNLYWYRQAAGRGLQLLFYSVGIGQISSEVPQNLSASRPQDRQFILSSKKLLLSDSGFYLCAWSVGGQGNDEQYFGPGTRLTVT.

As DNA, the CDR3 is TGTGCCTGGAGTTCGACAGTTAGAGAGGCAGATACGCAGTATTTT. Translation gives CAWSSTVREADTQYF. The chain has TRBV30 and TRBJ2-3; D perhaps matches TRBD1 (5 bases). Germline CDR1 reads GTSNPN; CDR2 reads SVGIG (reference sequence). The CDR3 extends over 15 amino acids. Between the trimmed V and J ends, which lost 2 bases and 4 bases, there was a span of 16 bases.

V usage is TRBV19 and J usage is TRBJ2-1; weak D call: TRBD2 (6 bases). V was pared by 3 bases and J by 0 bases, with 21 bases between. The V gene's germline CDR1 is LNHDA and CDR2 SQIVND (reference sequence). The CDR3 has 19 amino acids. The CDR3 here is CASSIGGGVGQSSYNEQFF. DNA for the CDR3: TGTGCCAGTAGTATTGGAGGAGGGGTAGGGCAAAGCTCCTACAATGAGCAGTTCTTC. Full variable domain (outside the CDR3, taken from reference TRBV19 and TRBJ2-1): DGGITQSPKYLFRKEGQNVTLSCEQNLNHDAMYWYRQDPGQGLRLIYYSQIVNDFQKGDIAEGYSVSREKKESFPLTVTSAQKNPTAFYLCASSIGGGVGQSSYNEQFFGPGTRLTVL.

CDR3 amino acids: CATQSGGLNTEAFF. DNA of the CDR3: TGCGCTACGCAGTCAGGGGGCCTCAACACTGAAGCTTTCTTT. V and J are TRBV5-1 and TRBJ1-1, with TRBD1 matching over 8 bases. The CDR3 consists of 14 residues. The germline V gene has CDR1 SGHRS and CDR2 YFSETQ. Supplemented by reference TRBV5-1 and TRBJ1-1, the full variable domain reads KAGVTQTPRYLIKTRGQQVTLSCSPISGHRSVSWYQQTPGQGLQFLFEYFSETQRNKGNFPGRFSGRQFSNSRSEMNVSTLELGDSALYLCATQSGGLNTEAFFGQGTRLTVV.

J is TRBJ1-1 and V is TRBV19, with D perhaps matching TRBD1 (6 bases). Between the trimmed V and J ends, which lost 5 bases and 1 base, there was a span of 11 bases. This CDR3 contains 14 residues. Germline V gene data show CDR1 as LNHDA and CDR2 as SQIVND (reference sequence). The chain's CDR3 is CASSFGGQNTEAFF. The CDR3 DNA follows: TGTGCCAGTAGTTTCGGGGGGCAGAACACTGAAGCTTTCTTT.

The V gene is TRBV5-4, the J gene TRBJ2-3; tentative D call: TRBD2 (5 bases). The CDR3 consists of 15 residues. V lost 0 bases and J 3 bases, leaving 11 bases between the germline ends. The germline V gene has CDR1 SGHNT and CDR2 YYREEE (reference sequence). CDR3: CASSLAGVGTDTQYF. The CDR3 DNA reads as TGTGCCAGCAGCTTGGCCGGGGTGGGGACAGATACGCAGTATTTT.

The chain has TRBV28 and TRBJ1-2; D might be TRBD1 (6 bases). Between the trimmed V and J ends, which lost 5 bases and 6 bases, there was a span of 10 bases. The length of the CDR3 is 12 residues. Germline CDR1 reads MDHEN; CDR2 reads SYDVKM. CDR3: CASSATGNGYTF. In DNA, the CDR3 is TGTGCCAGCAGTGCAACAGGGAATGGCTACACCTTC.

The chain uses TRBV10-3 and TRBJ2-5; 11 nucleotides agree with TRBD2. Unmatched junction bases numbered 6, after V lost 10 bases and J lost 2 bases. The CDR3 runs 14 residues. Germline V gene lookup returns CDR1 ENHRY and CDR2 SYGVKD. CDR3 nucleotides: TGTGCCACTAGCGGGGGGTCCGAGCAAGAGACCCAGTACTTC. Translation: CATSGGSEQETQYF.

The gene calls are TRBV12-3 or TRBV12-4 and TRBJ1-4, with no clear D. V lost 0 bases and J 7 bases, leaving 3 bases between the germline ends. This CDR3 contains 12 residues. In DNA, the CDR3 is TGTGCCAGCAGTTTAGCGGCTGAAAAACTGTTTTTT. It codes for CASSLAAEKLFF.